The clone carrying this TCR beta chain was observed a handful of times. Its antigen is unidentified. This sample was included in a study of T cell repertoires in cytomegalovirus infection. The overall study: Peptides in the study included HLA-C-restricted and HLA-B-restricted CMV epitopes. Notes on the study in general: There were HLA-C-restricted CMV-specific TCR beta clonotypes dominating the ex vivo response.

TCRdb recomputed calls from the reads with MiXCR, one row per CDR3 protein. The sample has fewer than 950,000 distinct CDR3 sequences; 30% to 35% are singletons. The CDR3 runs to 15 residues. The V gene lost 1 base and the J gene lost 1 base, with 10 bases spanning the gap. Germline lookup yields CDR1 MDHEN and CDR2 SYDVKM. The chain is built from TRBV28 and TRBJ2-5; possibly TRBD1 or TRBD2 for D (5 bases each). The TCR sequence derives from a human donor in good health (CMV status not recorded). Some clones in this sample may be carry-over from other donors' samples. The sample in question was cultured CD8+ T cells from PBMCs, obtained from culture after CMV antigen stimulation. The CDR3 protein is CASSLYGAVQETQYF. The CDR3 region has the DNA TGTGCCAGCAGTTTATACGGGGCTGTCCAAGAGACCCAGTACTTC.